The 32 T cell receptor beta chains in this list originate from one sample, sequenced in a study of T cell responses to AZD1222 COVID-19 vaccine. TCRdb's table, derived via immunoSEQ multiplex PCR, lists solely in-frame clones and lacks some. The sample gives approximately 120,000 clones, around 84% of which show up once; about 27% is in the top ten. The material was peripheral blood, obtained 28 days after the second AZD1222 dose. The origin of the receptors is an adult who received the AZD1222 COVID-19 vaccine.

In DNA, the CDR3 is TGTGCCAGTTCACACAGGTCCTCTGGAAACACCATATATTTT. As protein: CASSHRSSGNTIYF. V gene TRBV19 combines with J gene TRBJ1-3, with D perhaps TRBD1 (5 bases). The CDR3 has 14 residues. The ends were cut back, 8 bases at V and 0 bases at J, with 11 bases in the middle. CDR1 LNHDA and CDR2 SQIVND come from the germline V gene (reference sequence).

The chain employs TRBV24-1 and TRBJ2-3; D call uncertain. CDR3 length: 16 amino acids. Trimming pared 4 bases from V and 2 bases from J, leaving 15 bases between. Germline assignment: CDR1 KGHDR and CDR2 SFDVKD. The CDR3 sequence is CATSDPAILLTDTQYF. CDR3 DNA: TGTGCCACCAGTGACCCCGCTATTCTCCTCACAGATACGCAGTATTTT.

V is TRBV7-2 and J is TRBJ2-3; maybe TRBD1 (6 bases). Germline values: CDR1 SGHTA, CDR2 FQGNSA. V was shortened by 4 bases and J by 2 bases, with 13 bases between the two germline ends. The CDR3 loop spans 15 amino acids. Written as DNA, the CDR3 is TGTGCCAGCAGCTCGACAGGAGTTGACACAGATACGCAGTATTTT. Translating it yields CASSSTGVDTDTQYF.

The V and J genes are TRBV7-2 and TRBJ1-3; no reliable D call. Germline lookup yields CDR1 SGHTA and CDR2 FQGNSA. V gave up 5 bases and J gave up 0 bases, with 14 bases separating them. The CDR3 runs 16 residues. CDR3 coding DNA: TGTGCCAGCAGCCCCGTTTACAGCCACTCTGGAAACACCATATATTTT. It yields the protein CASSPVYSHSGNTIYF.

The chain combines TRBV28 with TRBJ1-5, with D hard to call. The CDR3 covers 14 residues. Per the germline V gene, CDR1 is MDHEN and CDR2 is SYDVKM. V was cut by 7 bases and J by 1 base, with 11 bases left in between. The CDR3 loop reads CASTTRASNQPQHF. CDR3 DNA: TGTGCCAGCACCACACGGGCGAGCAATCAGCCCCAGCATTTT.

The gene calls are TRBV10-3 and TRBJ1-5; no reliable D call. CDR3 size: 12 residues. The germline V gene has CDR1 ENHRY and CDR2 SYGVKD. V gave up 3 bases and J gave up 6 bases, with 6 bases separating them. CDR3 residues: CAISDHTQPQHF. CDR3 nucleotide sequence: TGTGCCATCAGTGATCACACTCAGCCCCAGCATTTT.

A single count supports this clone. As DNA, the CDR3 is TGTGCCAGCAGTCCACAGGGGCGTAGTGAAGCTTTCTTT. Residues: CASSPQGRSEAFF. The chain is built from TRBV6-2 or TRBV6-3 and TRBJ1-1; 7 bases map to TRBD1. The CDR3 extends over 13 amino acids. CDR1 is MNHEY and CDR2 is SVGEGT in the germline V gene. J gave up 7 bases and V 5 bases, and 7 bases lay outside the gene matches.

DNA for the CDR3: TGTGCCAGCAGCGCCCGGGACAGGGTGTTTGGCTACACCTTC. Its translation is CASSARDRVFGYTF. The chain employs TRBV9 and TRBJ1-2; 9 bases line up with TRBD1. The J segment lost 7 bases and the V segment lost 3 bases, leaving 7 bases of the junction unmatched. The CDR3 spans 14 residues. CDR1 and CDR2 from the germline V gene are SGDLS and YYNGEE. Supplemented by reference TRBV9 and TRBJ1-2, the full variable domain reads DSGVTQTPKHLITATGQRVTLRCSPRSGDLSVYWYQQSLDQGLQFLIQYYNGEERAKGNILERFSAQQFPDLHSELNLSSLELGDSALYFCASSARDRVFGYTFGSGTRLTVV.

This clone was seen only a few times. The chain joins TRBV6-5 to TRBJ1-4; D not resolved. Trimming cost V 6 bases and J 8 bases, with 16 bases left between them. Germline CDR1 and CDR2: MNHEY and SVGAGI. The CDR3 covers 14 residues. In DNA form, the CDR3 reads TGTGCCAGCAGCCCACTCTGGGGAGGGGAAAAACTGTTTTTT. This codes for CASSPLWGGEKLFF.

The chain recombines TRBV28 with TRBJ2-5, with D perhaps assigned TRBD1 or TRBD2 (6 bases each). Trimming left V 9 bases short and J 4 bases short, with 15 bases between. The germline CDR1 and CDR2 sequences are MDHEN and SYDVKM. The CDR3 has 13 amino acids. The CDR3 is CASRQQGGETQYF. The DNA of the CDR3 is TGTGCCAGTAGGCAACAGGGAGGAGAGACCCAGTACTTC. Based on the CDR3 plus reference TRBV28 and TRBJ2-5, the full variable domain is DVKVTQSSRYLVKRTGEKVFLECVQDMDHENMFWYRQDPGLGLRLIYFSYDVKMKEKGDIPEGYSVSREKKERFSLILESASTNQTSMYLCASRQQGGETQYFGPGTRLLVL.

This chain uses TRBV19 with TRBJ2-5; TRBD1 is a possible D gene (5 bases). Looked up from germline, CDR1 is LNHDA and CDR2 is SQIVND (reference sequence). The V end was cut by 5 bases, the J end by 4 bases, with 14 bases between. CDR3 size: 14 residues. The CDR3 region is CASSPSGIGETQYF. DNA of the CDR3: TGTGCCAGTAGTCCTTCAGGGATCGGAGAGACCCAGTACTTC.

This rearrangement joins TRBV15 to TRBJ1-2; the D is unclear. Per germline, CDR1 LNHNV and CDR2 YYDKDF (reference sequence). Trimming stripped 0 bases from V and 4 bases from J, with 12 bases between. The CDR3 is 15 residues long. The CDR3 reads CATSRDMGNSYGYTF. The CDR3 DNA follows: TGTGCCACCAGCAGAGATATGGGGAACTCCTATGGCTACACCTTC.

The CDR3 reads CASSDLRAGGYTF. The CDR3 nucleotides read TGTGCCAGCAGTGATCTCCGGGCGGGGGGCTACACCTTC. The chain is built from TRBV2 and TRBJ1-2; no firm D call. Germline CDR1 is SNHLY and CDR2 is FYNNEI. V was pared by 3 bases and J by 8 bases, with 13 bases between. The CDR3 contains 13 residues.

A single count supports this clone. The gene calls are TRBV25-1 and TRBJ2-1; a weak D match, TRBD2 (7 bases). This CDR3 has 16 residues. Trimming took 1 base from V and 4 from J, leaving 14 bases between them. Germline values: CDR1 MGHDK, CDR2 SYGVNS. The CDR3 reads CASSESGRGGYNEQFF. CDR3 nucleotides: TGTGCCAGCAGTGAATCGGGAAGGGGGGGGTACAATGAGCAGTTCTTC.

The rearrangement uses TRBV29-1 and TRBJ1-1, with TRBD1 as a possible D gene (6 bases). CDR3 size: 12 residues. From germline, CDR1 is SQVTM and CDR2 ANQGSEA. V dropped 8 bases and J dropped 4 bases, with 14 bases sitting between them. Here the CDR3 reads CSTQRGGTEAFF. The CDR3 DNA reads as TGCAGCACCCAAAGAGGGGGCACTGAAGCTTTCTTT.

This clone has a handful of counts. The sample holds other DNA sequences that translate to the same CDR3. The chain has TRBV19 and TRBJ1-1, with unresolved D. V lost 1 base and J 2 bases, leaving 5 bases between the germline ends. Germline V CDR1 and CDR2: LNHDA, SQIVND (reference sequence). The CDR3 runs to 13 residues. CDR3 coding DNA: TGTGCCAGTAGTATAGCTGTTAACACTGAAGCTTTCTTT. It specifies CASSIAVNTEAFF. Drawing the rest from reference TRBV19 and TRBJ1-1, the complete variable domain is DGGITQSPKYLFRKEGQNVTLSCEQNLNHDAMYWYRQDPGQGLRLIYYSQIVNDFQKGDIAEGYSVSREKKESFPLTVTSAQKNPTAFYLCASSIAVNTEAFFGQGTRLTVV.

V is TRBV10-1 and J is TRBJ2-1; maybe TRBD2 (6 bases). V was clipped by 4 bases and J by 6 bases, with 13 bases between them. Germline lookup yields CDR1 WNHNN and CDR2 SYGVQD (reference sequence). The CDR3 spans 14 residues. The CDR3 coding sequence is TGCGCCAGCAGTGCTAGCGAAGCGTCCAATGAGCAGTTCTTC. It specifies CASSASEASNEQFF.

This chain uses TRBV9 with TRBJ2-6, with TRBD1 matching over 8 bases. Unmatched junction bases numbered 8, after V lost 2 bases and J lost 1 base. Looked up from germline, CDR1 is SGDLS and CDR2 is YYNGEE. This CDR3 has 18 amino acids. CDR3 sequence reads: CASSVPARGLSGANVLTF. The CDR3 DNA follows: TGTGCCAGCAGCGTCCCTGCCAGGGGGCTTTCTGGGGCCAACGTCCTGACTTTC.

This rearrangement joins TRBV11-2 to TRBJ1-2, with 8 bases matching TRBD1. V shed 4 bases, J shed 5 bases, and the junction held 3 bases outside the gene matches. The CDR3 spans 13 residues. The V gene's germline CDR1 is SGHAT and CDR2 FQNNGV. The DNA of the CDR3 is TGTGCCAGCAGCTCTTACAGGGGGTATGGCTACACCTTC. Amino acids: CASSSYRGYGYTF. Filled out from reference TRBV11-2 and TRBJ1-2, the complete variable domain reads EAGVAQSPRYKIIEKRQSVAFWCNPISGHATLYWYQQILGQGPKLLIQFQNNGVVDDSQLPKDRFSAERLKGVDSTLKIQPAKLEDSAVYLCASSSYRGYGYTFGSGTRLTVV.

V gene TRBV5-1 combines with J gene TRBJ2-2; 15 nucleotides align to TRBD2. CDR3 length: 19 amino acids. The V gene end was trimmed by 3 bases and the J gene end by 4 bases; junction bases not matched to a gene: 10. Germline loops: CDR1 SGHRS, CDR2 YFSETQ. The CDR3 loop reads CASSYAWTSGGASTGELFF. Written as DNA, the CDR3 is TGCGCCAGCAGCTACGCGTGGACTAGCGGGGGGGCTAGCACCGGGGAGCTGTTTTTT.

The chain couples TRBV11-2 to TRBJ2-5; D gene unclear. The germline CDR1 and CDR2 sequences are SGHAT and FQNNGV. The length of the CDR3 is 12 residues. Trimming removed 2 bases from V and 4 bases from J, with 5 bases in between. The CDR3 nucleotides are TGTGCCAGCAGCTTAAATAGAGAGACCCAGTACTTC. It specifies CASSLNRETQYF.

The chain carries TRBV6-5 and TRBJ1-1; TRBD1 matches at 7 bases. With 8 bases clipped from V and 1 base from J, the junction kept 10 bases outside the gene matches. The germline V gene has CDR1 MNHEY and CDR2 SVGAGI. The CDR3 sequence is 15 residues long. For the CDR3, the DNA is TGTGCCAGCGCGGAGAGGGGGCAGGCGAACACTGAAGCTTTCTTT. This sequence encodes CASAERGQANTEAFF.

The chain couples TRBV5-1 to TRBJ2-3, with no clear D. The CDR3 extends over 15 amino acids. Trimming pared 1 base from V and 6 bases from J, leaving 15 bases between. Germline CDR1 reads SGHRS; CDR2 reads YFSETQ. Here the CDR3 reads CASSLFGAQPDTQYF. CDR3 coding DNA: TGCGCCAGCAGCTTGTTTGGTGCCCAACCCGATACGCAGTATTTT.

The rearrangement uses TRBV5-1 and TRBJ1-1; the D is unclear. Germline assignment: CDR1 SGHRS and CDR2 YFSETQ. The ends were cut back, 1 base at V and 1 base at J, with 11 bases in the middle. The CDR3 totals 15 residues. CDR3 nucleotides: TGCGCCAGCAGCTTGCGTCCGGGAACGAACACTGAAGCTTTCTTT. Its protein product is CASSLRPGTNTEAFF.

The rearrangement links TRBV11-3 to TRBJ2-3, with unresolved D. The CDR3 has 12 residues. V gave up 3 bases and J gave up 6 bases, with 7 bases separating them. Germline V gives CDR1 SGHNT, CDR2 YENEEA. CDR3 nucleotide sequence: TGTGCCAGCAGCTTTGGGATGGATACGCAGTATTTT. This codes for CASSFGMDTQYF.

The CDR3: CASSSTSYGGNYGYTF. In nucleotides, the CDR3 is TGTGCCAGCAGTTCCACCTCGTACGGGGGGAACTATGGCTACACCTTC. The rearrangement joins TRBV28 to TRBJ1-2; D perhaps matches TRBD1 (5 bases). The CDR3 consists of 16 residues. V gave up 4 bases and J gave up 2 bases, with 17 bases separating them. Germline loops: CDR1 MDHEN, CDR2 SYDVKM.

This clone was seen just once. The chain uses TRBV7-2 and TRBJ2-1, with 8 bases fitting TRBD1. CDR3 length: 15 amino acids. Germline assignment: CDR1 SGHTA and CDR2 FQGNSA. V shed 0 bases and J 9 bases; nucleotides not matched to a gene: 7. The CDR3 DNA follows: TGTGCCAGCAGCTTAGCGTACAGGGGGGACCGTGAGCAGTTCTTC. Residues: CASSLAYRGDREQFF.

The chain couples TRBV3-1 (or the pseudogene TRBV3-2) to TRBJ1-4; no definite D call. Germline CDR1 LGHDT, CDR2 YNNKEL (reference sequence). V was trimmed by 2 bases and J by 6 bases, leaving 10 bases between them. This CDR3 has 14 residues. The CDR3 protein is CASSQMYGDEKLFF. The CDR3 DNA sequence: TGTGCCAGCAGCCAAATGTACGGGGATGAAAAACTGTTTTTT.

The V and J genes are TRBV10-3 and TRBJ2-5; D uncertain. Per the germline V gene, CDR1 is ENHRY and CDR2 is SYGVKD. The CDR3 contains 14 residues. V lost 6 bases and J lost 2, with 13 bases in between. The CDR3 loop reads CAISPSVGQETQYF. CDR3 DNA sequence: TGTGCCATCAGCCCGTCAGTGGGACAAGAGACCCAGTACTTC.

Only a few counts were recorded for this clone. The chain employs TRBV2 and TRBJ1-2; D uncertain. Germline values: CDR1 SNHLY, CDR2 FYNNEI. The CDR3 is made up of 11 amino acids. V was cut by 7 bases and J by 4 bases, with 7 bases left in between. DNA for the CDR3: TGTGCCAGCACGATCGGCTATGGCTACACCTTC. It codes for CASTIGYGYTF.

CDR3 loop: CASSLDGAEAFF. The CDR3 DNA reads TGTGCCAGCAGCTTAGATGGAGCTGAAGCTTTCTTT. The chain joins TRBV11-3 to TRBJ1-1; unclear D gene. Between the trimmed V and J ends, which lost 0 bases and 6 bases, there was a span of 5 bases. The CDR3 runs to 12 residues. The germline CDR1 and CDR2 sequences are SGHNT and YENEEA.

The chain carries TRBV19 and TRBJ2-2, with 10 bases that match TRBD2. V was clipped by 2 bases and J by 3 bases; unmatched bases: 3. The CDR3 consists of 16 residues. Germline V gene lookup returns CDR1 LNHDA and CDR2 SQIVND (reference sequence). This CDR3 reads CASSIPSGGHTGELFF. CDR3 DNA sequence: TGTGCCAGTAGTATACCTAGCGGGGGTCACACCGGGGAGCTGTTTTTT.